This is a list of T cell receptor beta chains from one sample in a study of naive and memory T cell subsets. Using its own MiXCR run on the UMI-ligation and nested PCR reads, TCRdb lists one record per CDR3 protein. The table includes approximately 150,000 distinct CDR3 sequences, about 20% detected once. Input material: naive CD8+ T cells from blood. These receptors all stem from a human donor in good health. Both conserved end residues are part of each CDR3. A D gene is named only where the DNA matches it firmly. Rows give clone size only sometimes, using once, few, many, or a class for an expanded clone.

v_gene	abundance	d_gene	j_gene	CDR3nt	CDR3aa
TRBV20-1	once	TRBD2	TRBJ2-3	TGCAGTGCAAAAACCGGGACTAGCGGGTCTCCTAGCACAGATACGCAGTATTTT	CSAKTGTSGSPSTDTQYF
TRBV28	few	.	TRBJ2-2	TGTGCCAGCAGTTTTTTACAGAACACCGGGGAGCTGTTTTTT	CASSFLQNTGELFF
TRBV20-1	few	.	TRBJ1-2	TGCAGTGCTAGAGTGGGTGATTCGCTTCGTGGCTACACCTTC	CSARVGDSLRGYTF
TRBV7-2	few	.	TRBJ2-7	TGTGCCAGCAGCGGAACAGGGTATTTTCACGAGCAGTACTTC	CASSGTGYFHEQYF
TRBV29-1	few	TRBD2	TRBJ2-2	TGCAGCGTTGACGGACTAGCGGGACACACCGGGGAGCTGTTTTTT	CSVDGLAGHTGELFF
TRBV5-1	.	.	TRBJ2-7	TGCGCCAGCAGCCTTCAAGTAGGGGACTCTATCTACGAGCAGTACTTC	CASSLQVGDSIYEQYF
TRBV6-6	few	.	TRBJ1-1	TGTGCCAGCTTCAACGGGTTCTCGTGGGCTTTCTTT	CASFNGFSWAFF
TRBV5-1	many	.	TRBJ2-7	TGCGCCAGCAGCGAAGGGACCACCTACGAGCAGTACTTC	CASSEGTTYEQYF
TRBV7-9	.	.	TRBJ1-1	TGTGCCAGCAGCTCAGGGAGGATCGCTGAAGCTTTCTTT	CASSSGRIAEAFF
TRBV6-1	.	TRBD1	TRBJ2-7	TGTGCCAGCAGTGACAGGGGGCCATCCTACGAGCAGTACTTC	CASSDRGPSYEQYF
TRBV12-3/TRBV12-4	.	TRBD1	TRBJ2-7	TGTGCCAGCAGTCCCACAGGGCAGGGGGACCACGAGCAGTACTTC	CASSPTGQGDHEQYF
TRBV3-1	.	TRBD1	TRBJ2-3	TGTGCCAGCAGCCAGGACAGGGTTACAGATACGCAGTATTTT	CASSQDRVTDTQYF
TRBV7-9	few	.	TRBJ2-2	TGTGCCAGCAGCTTAGCGAGGAGACCGAACACCGGGGAGCTGTTTTTT	CASSLARRPNTGELFF
TRBV10-3	few	.	TRBJ2-5	TGTGCCATCAGCGACCCAGCTGGGCGAGAGACCCAGTACTTC	CAISDPAGRETQYF
TRBV7-6	many	.	TRBJ1-4	TGTGCCAGCAGCCCACTAATCAGTCTCGCTAACGAAAAACTGTTTTTT	CASSPLISLANEKLFF
TRBV7-6	few	TRBD2	TRBJ2-1	TGTGCCAGCAGCTTTGGACTAGCGGGAGACAATGAGCAGTTCTTC	CASSFGLAGDNEQFF
TRBV12-3/TRBV12-4	many	.	TRBJ2-1	TGTGCCAGCAGTTTTGGGAGCTCCTACAATGAGCAGTTCTTC	CASSFGSSYNEQFF
TRBV28	.	TRBD2	TRBJ2-1	TGTGCCAGCAGTTCCCTGACTAGCCAGTACAATGAGCAGTTCTTC	CASSSLTSQYNEQFF
TRBV9	many	.	TRBJ1-1	TGTGCCAGCAGCCCAGGGGCCAACACTGAAGCTTTCTTT	CASSPGANTEAFF
TRBV30	few	.	TRBJ1-1	TGTGCCTGGAGTGTAAACCCTAACACTGAAGCTTTCTTT	CAWSVNPNTEAFF
TRBV24-1	few	.	TRBJ2-2	TGTGCCACCAGTGAAAGTGACCAGATCGCGAACACCGGGGAGCTGTTTTTT	CATSESDQIANTGELFF
TRBV12-3/TRBV12-4	.	.	TRBJ2-7	TGTGCCAGCAGTTTTGTAGGCTACGAGCAGTACTTC	CASSFVGYEQYF
TRBV6-5	.	TRBD1	TRBJ2-1	TGTGCCAGTGGACAGGGGGGCGGCGAGCAGTTCTTC	CASGQGGGEQFF
TRBV5-4	few	.	TRBJ1-1	TGTGCCAGCAGCAATCAGGGGCCTGAAGCTTTCTTT	CASSNQGPEAFF
TRBV29-1	.	TRBD2	TRBJ2-3	TGCAGCGTTGAAGATTCGAGCGGGAGGGGTAGGGATACGCAGTATTTT	CSVEDSSGRGRDTQYF
TRBV20-1	.	.	TRBJ2-1	TGCAGTGCCCGATCAAGCGGAAGCAATGAGCAGTTCTTC	CSARSSGSNEQFF
TRBV6-5	.	.	TRBJ2-5	TGTGCCAGCAGTTTCCCCGGGACTCAAGAGACCCAGTACTTC	CASSFPGTQETQYF
TRBV4-1	.	.	TRBJ2-7	TGCGCCAGCAGCCAAGATGGGGGTCCCGGGACTGGAATCTACGAGCAGTACTTC	CASSQDGGPGTGIYEQYF
TRBV28	few	TRBD1	TRBJ1-2	TGTGCCAGCAGCCCCGACAGGGGACTAAACTATGGCTACACCTTC	CASSPDRGLNYGYTF
TRBV7-9	.	.	TRBJ2-7	TGTGCCAGCAGCCCGGGCGGGACAGTGAACGAGCAGTACTTC	CASSPGGTVNEQYF
TRBV29-1	few	.	TRBJ2-7	TGCAGCTACCGGACAGAACGGGCCCCCTACGAGCAGTACTTC	CSYRTERAPYEQYF
TRBV28	few	TRBD1	TRBJ1-2	TGTGCCAGCAGTACGAGGGAGGGGGCCTATGGCTACACCTTC	CASSTREGAYGYTF
TRBV29-1	.	.	TRBJ2-1	TGCAGCGTACAACTTAGCTCCTACAATGAGCAGTTCTTC	CSVQLSSYNEQFF
TRBV4-1	.	TRBD2	TRBJ2-5	TGCGCCAGCAGCCCTAGACTAGCGGGAGTATTTTTTACGTCGGAGACCCAGTACTTC	CASSPRLAGVFFTSETQYF
TRBV20-1	.	TRBD2	TRBJ2-1	TGCAGTGCTACGGGACTAGCGGGGTTATCGAGCTCCTACAATGAGCAGTTCTTC	CSATGLAGLSSSYNEQFF
TRBV7-9	few	TRBD2	TRBJ2-1	TGTGCCAGCAGCCTACCTTGGGGTAGCGGGAGTAATAATGAGCAGTTCTTC	CASSLPWGSGSNNEQFF
TRBV7-9	few	TRBD2	TRBJ2-7	TGTGCCAGCAGCCCGGCTGGCGGGAGGGGGTCCTACGAGCAGTACTTC	CASSPAGGRGSYEQYF
TRBV28	few	TRBD2	TRBJ2-1	TGTGCCAGCAGTTCCCCAACATCTAGCGGGAGATGGAATGAGCAGTTCTTC	CASSSPTSSGRWNEQFF
TRBV7-6	few	TRBD2	TRBJ2-4	TGTGCCAGCAGCTTAGTAGGGGAGGGGAACATTCAGTACTTC	CASSLVGEGNIQYF